These 30 T cell receptor beta chains originate from one sample sequenced in a study of chemoradiotherapy in HPV16-positive cancers. TCRdb's table, derived via immunoSEQ multiplex PCR, lists solely in-frame clones and lacks some. The sample carries fewer than 25,000 clones, roughly 89% recorded once. The starting material was blood, obtained from a patient who underwent chemoradiotherapy. The source is a human donor with HPV-associated anogenital cancer.

The genes are TRBV5-1 and TRBJ1-1; 7 nucleotides agree with TRBD1. This CDR3 is 15 amino acids long. The V and J ends lost 4 bases and 6 bases, in that order; junction bases with no gene match: 12. Germline V gene sequence: CDR1 SGHRS, CDR2 YFSETQ. The CDR3 region is CASSGITGVGAEAFF. The DNA of the CDR3 is TGCGCCAGCAGCGGCATCACAGGGGTAGGTGCTGAAGCTTTCTTT.

This clone has just one count. This chain uses TRBV15 with TRBJ1-2; D possibly corresponds to TRBD1 (6 bases). The CDR3 loop spans 15 amino acids. Germline V lookup: CDR1 LNHNV, CDR2 YYDKDF (reference sequence). The V end lost 3 bases, the J end lost 3 bases, and 14 bases lay between the germline ends. CDR3 protein: CATSSNSGHDYGYTF. CDR3 bases: TGTGCCACCAGCAGCAATTCGGGACACGACTATGGCTACACCTTC. The entire variable domain, with the rest obtained from reference TRBV15 and TRBJ1-2, is as follows: DAMVIQNPRYQVTQFGKPVTLSCSQTLNHNVMYWYQQKSSQAPKLLFHYYDKDFNNEADTPDNFQSRRPNTSFCFLDIRSPGLGDTAMYLCATSSNSGHDYGYTFGSGTRLTVV.

The chain has TRBV7-9 and TRBJ2-1; 9 bases agree with TRBD2. The CDR3 totals 13 residues. Trimming took 1 base from V and 8 from J; bases not matched to a gene: 0. Germline V lookup: CDR1 SEHNR, CDR2 FQNEAQ (reference sequence). The CDR3 DNA follows: TGTGCCAGCAGCTTAGGCGGGGGGGATGAGCAGTTCTTC. Translated: CASSLGGGDEQFF.

The rearrangement links TRBV7-3 to TRBJ2-3; 8 bases match TRBD2. V lost 2 bases to trimming and J lost 1 base; unmatched junction nucleotides: 8. The germline V gene encodes CDR1 SGHTA and CDR2 FQGTGA. The CDR3 length is 17 residues. CDR3 amino acids: CASSLRGGRGGTDTQYF. In nucleotides, the CDR3 is TGTGCCAGCAGCTTACGGGGGGGCAGAGGGGGCACAGATACGCAGTATTTT.

V is TRBV5-6 and J is TRBJ2-1; a possible D gene is TRBD2 (6 bases). Trimming removed 4 bases at V and 2 bases at J, with 10 bases between. Germline V gene data show CDR1 as SGHDT and CDR2 as YYEEEE. CDR3 length: 14 amino acids. CDR3: CASSGGATYNEQFF. Here the CDR3 DNA reads TGTGCCAGCAGCGGCGGGGCCACCTACAATGAGCAGTTCTTC.

The genes are TRBV2 and TRBJ2-2; D is uncertain. V shed 6 bases and J shed 6 bases, with 2 bases lying between them. Per the germline V gene, CDR1 is SNHLY and CDR2 is FYNNEI. The CDR3 extends over 10 amino acids. CDR3 bases: TGTGCCAGCAGGTCCGGGGAGCTGTTTTTT. Translation: CASRSGELFF.

This chain joins TRBV28 and TRBJ2-2; D gene uncertain. This CDR3 region has 15 residues. In germline, CDR1 is MDHEN, CDR2 SYDVKM. The V end lost 2 bases, the J end lost 0 bases, and 7 bases lay between the germline ends. The CDR3 reads CASSLLRANTGELFF. CDR3 sequence (DNA): TGTGCCAGCAGTTTACTTAGGGCGAACACCGGGGAGCTGTTTTTT.

V usage is TRBV2 and J usage is TRBJ2-1; D might be TRBD1 (5 bases). This CDR3 is built from 12 residues. Germline V gene lookup returns CDR1 SNHLY and CDR2 FYNNEI. The V gene lost 4 bases and the J gene lost 7 bases, with 8 bases spanning the gap. The CDR3 spells CASSVPGNEQFF. CDR3 nucleotides: TGTGCCAGCAGTGTGCCAGGGAATGAGCAGTTCTTC.

This rearrangement joins TRBV28 to TRBJ2-3, with D unresolved. Trimming pared 7 bases from V and 2 bases from J, leaving 10 bases between. The germline V gene encodes CDR1 MDHEN and CDR2 SYDVKM. CDR3 length: 13 residues. For the CDR3, the DNA is TGTGCCAGCATCGGTTTATCCACAGATACGCAGTATTTT. Protein: CASIGLSTDTQYF.

The chain uses TRBV28 and TRBJ2-1; maybe TRBD2 (6 bases). Germline V gene lookup returns CDR1 MDHEN and CDR2 SYDVKM. This CDR3 is built from 13 residues. V lost 5 bases and J 5 bases, leaving 10 bases between the germline ends. CDR3 loop: CASSPPGDNEQFF. The CDR3 DNA sequence: TGTGCCAGCAGTCCCCCGGGAGACAATGAGCAGTTCTTC. The whole variable domain, remainder taken from reference TRBV28 and TRBJ2-1, is DVKVTQSSRYLVKRTGEKVFLECVQDMDHENMFWYRQDPGLGLRLIYFSYDVKMKEKGDIPEGYSVSREKKERFSLILESASTNQTSMYLCASSPPGDNEQFFGPGTRLTVL.

The chain links TRBV10-3 to TRBJ2-7; 8 bases agree with TRBD1. The CDR3 extends over 14 amino acids. Germline V CDR1 and CDR2: ENHRY, SYGVKD. With 6 bases clipped from V and 0 bases from J, the junction kept 4 bases outside the gene matches. The CDR3 coding sequence is TGTGCCATCAGAAGGACAGGGAGCTCCTACGAGCAGTACTTC. Encoded protein: CAIRRTGSSYEQYF.

The chain links TRBV27 to TRBJ2-2, with 12 bases matching TRBD2. Losses at the gene ends were 6 bases for V and 5 bases for J; bases not matched to a gene: 4. Germline CDR1 and CDR2: MNHEY and SMNVEV (reference sequence). The CDR3 is made up of 15 amino acids. This chain's CDR3 is CASRLTSGRTGELFF. CDR3 sequence (DNA): TGTGCCAGCAGGTTGACTAGCGGGAGAACCGGGGAGCTGTTTTTT.

The chain's CDR3 is CASSYLGSETQYF. Written as DNA, the CDR3 is TGTGCCAGTAGTTATCTAGGGTCAGAGACCCAGTACTTC. The genes are TRBV19 and TRBJ2-5; D unclear. V shed 5 bases and J shed 4 bases, with 11 bases lying between them. The CDR3 has 13 residues. CDR1 is LNHDA, CDR2 SQIVND, per germline (reference sequence).

In this sample, this clone turned up once. V usage is TRBV5-3 and J usage is TRBJ1-2; D unresolved. TRBV5-3 is an ORF; its function is uncertain. Trimming stripped 0 bases from V and 6 bases from J, with 21 bases between. The CDR3 is 17 amino acids. Here the CDR3 DNA reads TGTGCCAGAAGCTTGGGGGCCTCGACATTAACTTCTAATGGCTACACCTTC. Translation gives CARSLGASTLTSNGYTF.

V gene TRBV9 combines with J gene TRBJ2-1; D may be TRBD2 (6 bases). Germline V CDR1 and CDR2: SGDLS, YYNGEE. V lost 6 bases and J 0 bases, leaving 13 bases between the germline ends. CDR3 length equals 15 residues. CDR3 in amino acids: CASTSDTFSYNEQFF. CDR3 nucleotide sequence: TGTGCCAGCACTAGCGACACCTTCTCCTACAATGAGCAGTTCTTC.

The chain recombines TRBV11-2 with TRBJ1-5; D gene uncertain. The germline V gene encodes CDR1 SGHAT and CDR2 FQNNGV. The CDR3 loop spans 12 amino acids. The V end lost 5 bases, the J end lost 8 bases, and 10 bases lay between the germline ends. CDR3 DNA sequence: TGTGCCAGCAGCGCCGTGGGGAAGCCCCAGCATTTT. This translates into CASSAVGKPQHF.

This chain joins TRBV9 and TRBJ1-2; 7 nucleotides align to TRBD1. The CDR3 is 14 residues long. Germline lookup yields CDR1 SGDLS and CDR2 YYNGEE. Trimming cost V 4 bases and J 8 bases; bases outside gene matches: 11. The CDR3 region has the DNA TGTGCCAGCAGCCTGGACAGGACCGGCCGGGGCTACACCTTC. Translated, it gives CASSLDRTGRGYTF.

The chain carries TRBV2 and TRBJ2-3; TRBD2 matches at 10 bases. The CDR3 is made up of 16 amino acids. The V segment lost 6 bases and the J segment 0 bases; nucleotides outside the gene matches: 6. Germline V CDR1 and CDR2: SNHLY, FYNNEI. In DNA form, the CDR3 reads TGTGCCAGCAGAGTACCGGGACTAGCGAGCACAGATACGCAGTATTTT. Translated: CASRVPGLASTDTQYF.

The chain is built from TRBV19 and TRBJ2-3; D unclear. Trimming stripped 7 bases from V and 1 base from J, with 12 bases between. CDR3 length equals 14 residues. CDR1 is LNHDA and CDR2 is SQIVND in the germline V gene (reference sequence). The CDR3 loop is CASKRARGTDTQYF. The CDR3 DNA reads as TGTGCCAGTAAACGAGCTCGAGGCACAGATACGCAGTATTTT.

The chain is built from TRBV6-4 and TRBJ2-1, with 10 bases identical to TRBD2. The germline CDR1 and CDR2 sequences are MRHNA and SNTAGT. The CDR3 runs 15 residues. Trimming at V came to 2 bases and at J to 8 bases, leaving 6 bases not matched to a gene. CDR3 bases: TGTGCCAGCAGTGACAGGCTAGCGGGAGTCTATGAGCAGTTCTTC. This sequence encodes CASSDRLAGVYEQFF.

This chain connects TRBV11-2 to TRBJ2-1; a possible D gene is TRBD1 (6 bases). Trimming cost V 1 base and J 0 bases, with 7 bases left between them. This CDR3 has 15 residues. From germline, CDR1 is SGHAT and CDR2 FQNNGV. The CDR3 protein is CASSLGQVSYNEQFF. The DNA for the CDR3 is TGTGCCAGCAGCTTAGGACAGGTCTCCTACAATGAGCAGTTCTTC.

The J gene is TRBJ2-1, the V gene TRBV25-1; 8 bases map to TRBD2. Germline CDR1 reads MGHDK; CDR2 reads SYGVNS. CDR3 length: 18 amino acids. Losses at the gene ends were 1 base for V and 2 bases for J; bases not matched to a gene: 10. The CDR3 nucleotides read TGTGCCAGCAGTGAATTTAAAGGCGGGAGGAAGCCCTACAATGAGCAGTTCTTC. Translating gives CASSEFKGGRKPYNEQFF.

The rearrangement joins TRBV28 to TRBJ2-7; D unresolved. Deletions cut 6 bases from V and 6 bases from J, with 9 bases between. The CDR3 is 11 residues long. Germline-derived CDR1 and CDR2 are MDHEN and SYDVKM. DNA of the CDR3: TGTGCCAGCAGATTGACCGGCGAGCAGTACTTC. Encoded protein: CASRLTGEQYF.

The CDR3 region has the DNA TGTGCCAGCAGCTTGAGGGTAGAAGAGACCCAGTACTTC. This sequence encodes CASSLRVEETQYF. This chain links TRBV7-2 with TRBJ2-5; D perhaps matches TRBD2 (5 bases). In germline, CDR1 is SGHTA, CDR2 FQGNSA. This CDR3 region has 13 residues. The V and J ends lost 3 bases and 3 bases respectively, with 8 bases between them.

The CDR3 DNA is TGCGCCAGCAGCCAAGAAGGTAGTTATTCACCCCTCCACTTT. It encodes CASSQEGSYSPLHF. The chain is built from TRBV4-1 and TRBJ1-6; D is uncertain. Trimming removed 0 bases from V and 8 bases from J, with 8 bases in between. The CDR3 extends over 14 amino acids. CDR1 is MGHRA, CDR2 YSYEKL, per germline.

J is TRBJ1-5 and V is TRBV19; D gene unclear. V gave up 5 bases and J gave up 0 bases, with 11 bases separating them. CDR1 is LNHDA and CDR2 is SQIVND in the germline V gene (reference sequence). There are 15 residues in the CDR3. The CDR3 spells CASSLTENSNQPQHF. The CDR3 DNA reads TGTGCCAGTAGTCTAACAGAGAATAGCAATCAGCCCCAGCATTTT. The variable domain in full, with the rest retrieved from reference TRBV19 and TRBJ1-5, is DGGITQSPKYLFRKEGQNVTLSCEQNLNHDAMYWYRQDPGQGLRLIYYSQIVNDFQKGDIAEGYSVSREKKESFPLTVTSAQKNPTAFYLCASSLTENSNQPQHFGDGTRLSIL.

The chain has TRBV5-8 and TRBJ2-5, with 10 nucleotides matching TRBD2. The CDR3 runs to 16 residues. Losses at the gene ends were 3 bases for V and 1 base for J; bases not matched to a gene: 6. Germline V gene data show CDR1 as SGHTS and CDR2 as YDEGEE. Here the CDR3 DNA reads TGTGCCAGCAGCTCTGGACTAGCGGCACTCCAAGAGACCCAGTACTTC. This encodes CASSSGLAALQETQYF.

J is TRBJ1-1 and V is TRBV6-5, with a tentative D call TRBD1 (6 bases). Germline assignment: CDR1 MNHEY and CDR2 SVGAGI. This CDR3 region has 13 residues. Trimming removed 6 bases at V and 5 bases at J, with 13 bases between. CDR3 loop: CASSPGVLTEAFF. CDR3 in DNA: TGTGCCAGCAGCCCAGGGGTATTGACTGAAGCTTTCTTT.

The genes are TRBV7-9 and TRBJ2-1; 9 bases line up with TRBD2. This CDR3 contains 16 residues. The V gene end was trimmed by 2 bases and the J gene end by 7 bases; junction bases not matched to a gene: 9. The germline CDR1 and CDR2 sequences are SEHNR and FQNEAQ (reference sequence). The CDR3 DNA sequence: TGTGCCAGCAGCTTAAGTAGCGGGAGAGGTGAAAATGAGCAGTTCTTC. Amino acids: CASSLSSGRGENEQFF. Using reference TRBV7-9 and TRBJ2-1 for the parts outside the CDR3, the full variable domain is DTGVSQNPRHKITKRGQNVTFRCDPISEHNRLYWYRQTLGQGPEFLTYFQNEAQLEKSRLLSDRFSAERPKGSFSTLEIQRTEQGDSAMYLCASSLSSGRGENEQFFGPGTRLTVL.

The CDR3 here is CSVGTKVTYEQYF. Here the CDR3 DNA reads TGCAGCGTTGGAACTAAGGTTACCTACGAGCAGTACTTC. The genes are TRBV29-1 and TRBJ2-7, with D unresolved. Germline V gene data show CDR1 as SQVTM and CDR2 as ANQGSEA. With 4 bases removed from V and 2 bases from J, the gap between germline ends came to 12 bases. The CDR3 is made up of 13 amino acids.